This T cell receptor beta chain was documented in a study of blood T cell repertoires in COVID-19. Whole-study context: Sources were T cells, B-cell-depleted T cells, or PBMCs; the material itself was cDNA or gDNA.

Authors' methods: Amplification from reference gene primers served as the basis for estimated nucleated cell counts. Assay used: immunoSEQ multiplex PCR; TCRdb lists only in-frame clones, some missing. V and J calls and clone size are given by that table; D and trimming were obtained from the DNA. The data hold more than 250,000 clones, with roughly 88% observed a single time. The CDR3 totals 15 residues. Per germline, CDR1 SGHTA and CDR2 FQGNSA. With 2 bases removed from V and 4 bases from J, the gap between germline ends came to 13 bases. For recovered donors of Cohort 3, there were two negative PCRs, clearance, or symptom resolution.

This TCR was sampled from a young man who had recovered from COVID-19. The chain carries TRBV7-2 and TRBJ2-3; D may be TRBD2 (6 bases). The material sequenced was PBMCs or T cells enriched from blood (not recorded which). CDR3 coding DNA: TGTGCCAGCAGCTTATCGGCAGGGAGGTCAGATACGCAGTATTTT. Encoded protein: CASSLSAGRSDTQYF.